This entry lists 21 T cell receptor beta chains sequenced from one sample in a study of vaccination effects on CD4 cells after COVID-19. Here immunoSEQ multiplex PCR was the method, and the copy in TCRdb shows in-frame clones only, minus some. The sample consists of over 20,000 clones, about 73% of them appearing once. These TCRs are of unknown antigen specificity. With the ViraFEST assay, the study expanded antigen-specific CD4+ T cells using viral peptide pools, then sequenced them. After around 10 days in culture, the CD4+ T cells were isolated. Sequencing used CD4+ T cells from PBMCs cultured with HCoV-229E spike peptides, obtained before COVID-19 vaccination. These receptors were collected from a human donor who received a COVID-19 vaccine.

This clone was seen more than once but under ten times. The chain combines TRBV5-4 with TRBJ2-2; D not resolved. The germline V gene has CDR1 SGHNT and CDR2 YYREEE (reference sequence). V gave up 6 bases and J gave up 3 bases, with 6 bases separating them. This CDR3 has 12 amino acids. CDR3 bases: TGTGCCAGCAATTGGGACACCGGGGAGCTGTTTTTT. Protein product: CASNWDTGELFF.

J is TRBJ2-1 and V is TRBV6-5, with 14 bases lining up with TRBD2. V lost 11 bases to trimming and J lost 6 bases; unmatched junction nucleotides: 9. Germline values: CDR1 MNHEY, CDR2 SVGAGI. CDR3 size: 15 residues. CDR3 loop: CAATSGGAGPNEQFF. DNA for the CDR3: TGTGCCGCGACTAGCGGGGGGGCAGGGCCCAATGAGCAGTTCTTC.

The DNA of the CDR3 is TGTGCCAGCAGCGACCGGGACTTCGACTTGAACACTGAAGCTTTCTTT. Its translation is CASSDRDFDLNTEAFF. This chain connects TRBV5-4 to TRBJ1-1, with a tentative D call TRBD1 (5 bases). V was cut by 4 bases and J by 0 bases, with 16 bases left in between. The CDR3 spans 16 residues. Germline-derived CDR1 and CDR2 are SGHNT and YYREEE (reference sequence).

The chain couples TRBV6-5 to TRBJ2-2, with TRBD2 identical over 9 bases. The V gene's germline CDR1 is MNHEY and CDR2 SVGAGI. The trim removed 2 bases at V and 3 bases at J, leaving 1 base unmatched. CDR3 length: 15 amino acids. CDR3 amino acids: CASSYGGRDTGELFF. DNA of the CDR3: TGTGCCAGCAGTTACGGCGGGAGGGACACCGGGGAGCTGTTTTTT.

The count of this clone is one. The rearrangement joins TRBV7-9 to TRBJ1-2; TRBD1 matches 8 bases. Germline V gene lookup returns CDR1 SEHNR and CDR2 FQNEAQ (reference sequence). This CDR3 comprises 17 residues. V shed 3 bases and J 4 bases; nucleotides not matched to a gene: 13. In DNA form, the CDR3 reads TGTGCCAGCAGCTTGGCTGATCCAGGGGGCGCATTCTATGGCTACACCTTC. Amino acids: CASSLADPGGAFYGYTF.

In nucleotides, the CDR3 is TGTGCCAGCAGCCAAGCACCGGGGAATAACTACGAGCAGTACTTC. Its translation: CASSQAPGNNYEQYF. V and J are TRBV3-1 (or the pseudogene TRBV3-2) and TRBJ2-7; possibly TRBD2 for D (5 bases). CDR3 size: 15 residues. The germline V gene has CDR1 LGHDT and CDR2 YNNKEL (reference sequence). Trimming removed 1 base from V and 3 bases from J, with 13 bases in between.

The J gene is TRBJ1-5, the V gene TRBV30, with D hard to call. V lost 1 base to trimming and J lost 5 bases, with 9 bases between them. Per the germline V gene, CDR1 is GTSNPN and CDR2 is SVGIG (reference sequence). This CDR3 contains 13 residues. This chain's CDR3 is CAWSANSDQPQHF. Here the CDR3 DNA reads TGTGCCTGGAGTGCTAATTCAGATCAGCCCCAGCATTTT.

V and J are TRBV6-1 and TRBJ2-7; 8 positions agree with TRBD1. This CDR3 is built from 14 residues. Per the germline V gene, CDR1 is MNHNS and CDR2 is SASEGT. V shed 0 bases, J shed 6 bases, and the junction held 4 bases outside the gene matches. The CDR3 nucleotides are TGTGCCAGCAGTGAAGCGCAGGGGGCGGTCGAGCAGTACTTC. Protein sequence: CASSEAQGAVEQYF.

The rearrangement uses TRBV2 and TRBJ1-3; perhaps TRBD1 as D (5 bases). In germline, CDR1 is SNHLY, CDR2 FYNNEI. CDR3 size: 16 residues. Trimming shortened V by 2 bases and J by 0 bases, and 11 bases separated the two germline ends. CDR3 residues: CASSEIETASGNTIYF. Here the CDR3 DNA reads TGTGCCAGCAGTGAAATAGAGACAGCCTCTGGAAACACCATATATTTT.

The chain joins TRBV27 to TRBJ2-7, with D possibly TRBD1 on 5 matching bases. Germline CDR1 and CDR2: MNHEY and SMNVEV (reference sequence). This CDR3 is built from 17 residues. V was cut by 6 bases and J by 3 bases, with 24 bases left in between. The CDR3 sequence is CASSLQTRQPLHYEQYF. In nucleotides, the CDR3 is TGTGCCAGCAGCCTCCAAACCCGACAGCCACTCCACTACGAGCAGTACTTC.

There are a few counts of this clone. The J gene is TRBJ1-1, the V gene TRBV11-2; maybe TRBD1 (5 bases). The germline V gene has CDR1 SGHAT and CDR2 FQNNGV. This CDR3 has 13 amino acids. Trimming cost V 2 bases and J 11 bases, with 15 bases left between them. This CDR3 is CASSLYLGTLAFF. The DNA for the CDR3 is TGTGCCAGCAGCTTATATTTGGGGACTCTCGCTTTCTTT.

The chain links TRBV11-3 to TRBJ2-2; 9 bases agree with TRBD1. The junction had 9 bases not matched to a gene; V was cut back by 5 bases and J by 5 bases. The CDR3 spans 16 residues. CDR1 is SGHNT and CDR2 is YENEEA in the germline V gene. As DNA, the CDR3 is TGTGCCAGCAGCCAGGGTGGGACAGGGCCTACCGGGGAGCTGTTTTTT. This encodes CASSQGGTGPTGELFF.

The chain links TRBV7-2 to TRBJ1-1, with 8 bases aligning to TRBD1. The V gene's germline CDR1 is SGHTA and CDR2 FQGNSA. CDR3 length equals 15 residues. The junction had 7 bases not matched to a gene; V was cut back by 1 base and J by 6 bases. The CDR3 coding sequence is TGTGCCAGCAGCTTAGTAGCAGGGGGCAGTTCTGAAGCTTTCTTT. This codes for CASSLVAGGSSEAFF. Full variable domain (missing parts from reference TRBV7-2 and TRBJ1-1): GAGVSQSPSNKVTEKGKDVELRCDPISGHTALYWYRQSLGQGLEFLIYFQGNSAPDKSGLPSDRFSAERTGGSVSTLTIQRTQQEDSAVYLCASSLVAGGSSEAFFGQGTRLTVV.

The chain links TRBV19 to TRBJ1-5; D is perhaps TRBD1 (5 bases). From germline, CDR1 is LNHDA and CDR2 SQIVND (reference sequence). The CDR3 consists of 12 residues. V shed 9 bases and J shed 4 bases, with 10 bases lying between them. The CDR3 nucleotides read TGTGCCAGGCGGGGGGAAAATCAGCCCCAGCATTTT. This codes for CARRGENQPQHF.

The gene calls are TRBV5-1 and TRBJ2-2, with 7 positions matching TRBD1. Trimming at V came to 4 bases and at J to 6 bases, leaving 9 bases not matched to a gene. Per the germline V gene, CDR1 is SGHRS and CDR2 is YFSETQ. CDR3 length equals 15 residues. The DNA for the CDR3 is TGCGCCAGCAGCACCGGACAGGTTCGGGCCGGGGAGCTGTTTTTT. This codes for CASSTGQVRAGELFF.

This rearrangement joins TRBV9 to TRBJ1-4; tentatively, D is TRBD1 (5 bases). The V end was cut by 2 bases, the J end by 8 bases, with 16 bases between. The length of the CDR3 is 15 residues. Germline lookup yields CDR1 SGDLS and CDR2 YYNGEE. CDR3 DNA: TGTGCCAGCAGCGTCGGGTCGGGGAGGGGCGAAAAACTGTTTTTT. This codes for CASSVGSGRGEKLFF.

The table lists this clone with a few counts. The chain is built from TRBV7-9 and TRBJ1-1; tentatively, D is TRBD1 (6 bases). Trimming took off 5 bases at V and 10 bases at J, with 14 bases between the two ends. This CDR3 contains 12 residues. Germline values: CDR1 SEHNR, CDR2 FQNEAQ (reference sequence). The CDR3: CASSLDQGRAFF. CDR3 in DNA: TGTGCCAGCAGCCTCGACCAGGGGCGAGCTTTCTTT.

A remark on this clone: At one of its ends the junction is not consistent with the germline gene, which may arise from a read error. This chain connects TRBV6-5 to TRBJ2-7, with a possible D match to TRBD2 (5 bases). Germline V lookup: CDR1 MNHEY, CDR2 SVGAGI. This CDR3 has 10 residues. The CDR3 protein is CASSYPERHF. As DNA, the CDR3 is TGTGCCAGCAGTTACCCCGAGCGGCACTTC.

J is TRBJ1-2 and V is TRBV19, with D unresolved. V lost 10 bases, J lost 4 bases, and 16 bases lay in between. This CDR3 contains 13 residues. Germline lookup yields CDR1 LNHDA and CDR2 SQIVND (reference sequence). CDR3 sequence (DNA): TGTGCCACCCGTGTGGGGTCCCTCTATGGCTACACCTTC. The encoded protein is CATRVGSLYGYTF.

This clone has a handful of counts. This sequence joins TRBV18 and TRBJ2-7, with 7 bases fitting TRBD1. CDR3 length: 15 amino acids. After removal of 2 bases from V and 4 bases from J, the junction contained 8 bases not matched to a gene. Germline CDR1 KGHSH, CDR2 LQKENI. The CDR3 protein is CASSPIQSQGYEQYF. The DNA for the CDR3 is TGTGCCAGCTCACCAATACAATCACAGGGGTACGAGCAGTACTTC. The variable domain in full, with the rest retrieved from reference TRBV18 and TRBJ2-7, is NAGVMQNPRHLVRRRGQEARLRCSPMKGHSHVYWYRQLPEEGLKFMVYLQKENIIDESGMPKERFSAEFPKEGPSILRIQQVVRGDSAAYFCASSPIQSQGYEQYFGPGTRLTVT.

This chain links TRBV7-2 with TRBJ2-7; 15 bases fit TRBD2. The CDR3 spans 16 residues. The germline V gene encodes CDR1 SGHTA and CDR2 FQGNSA. V was pared by 1 base and J by 7 bases, with 5 bases of the junction left unmatched. For the CDR3, the DNA is TGTGCCAGCAGCTTAGAAGGACTAGCGGGAGGGAGGGAGCAGTACTTC. Its translation is CASSLEGLAGGREQYF.